The 10 T cell receptor beta chains reported below all come from one sample, sequenced in a study of T cells in Graves' hyperthyroidism and ophthalmopathy. Amplified regions were TCR beta CDR3 sequences from RNA transcripts. First-round RT-PCR of the TCR CDR3 relied on the HTBI primer set. TCRdb re-called the multiplex PCR reads with MiXCR, one entry per CDR3 protein. This sample has 45,000 or so distinct CDR3 sequences, with about 52% found just once. The specimen sequenced was peripheral blood or thyroid tissue (not recorded which). The receptors derive from a woman aged 45-65 years with Graves' hyperthyroidism.

The chain couples TRBV9 to TRBJ1-2, with TRBD1 matching over 7 bases. Germline V lookup: CDR1 SGDLS, CDR2 YYNGEE. The CDR3 has 14 amino acids. V lost 3 bases to trimming and J lost 4 bases; unmatched junction nucleotides: 6. The CDR3 loop is CASSGGQLAYGYTF. The CDR3 DNA reads as TGTGCCAGCAGCGGGGGACAGTTAGCCTATGGCTACACCTTC.

About this clonotype itself: This CDR3 is missing its conserved last phenylalanine or tryptophan, likely due to a read error. This chain uses TRBV6-5 with TRBJ2-5; 7 bases line up with TRBD2. With 6 bases clipped from V and 5 bases from J, the junction kept 6 bases outside the gene matches. The V gene's germline CDR1 is MNHEY and CDR2 SVGAGI. The CDR3 contains 13 residues. CDR3 in amino acids: CASSMWTSETQYL. In DNA form, the CDR3 reads TGTGCCAGCAGCATGTGGACTAGTGAGACCCAGTACCTC.

The rearrangement uses TRBV10-2 and TRBJ2-7; a weak D match, TRBD1 (7 bases). The germline gives CDR1 WSHSY, CDR2 SAAADI. V was cut by 4 bases and J by 4 bases, with 17 bases left in between. The CDR3 contains 15 residues. The CDR3 loop reads CASSVAGQTSYEQYF. The CDR3 region has the DNA TGCGCCAGCAGTGTGGCGGGACAGACAAGTTACGAGCAGTACTTC.

This clonotype was detected ten times or more. The chain employs TRBV30 and TRBJ1-1, with TRBD1 identical over 9 bases. The CDR3 runs 12 residues. Germline lookup yields CDR1 GTSNPN and CDR2 SVGIG (reference sequence). J gave up 6 bases and V 5 bases, and 4 bases lay outside the gene matches. This chain's CDR3 is CAWGQGTAEAFF. Written as DNA, the CDR3 is TGTGCCTGGGGACAGGGGACGGCTGAAGCTTTCTTT.

At least ten counts were recorded for this clonotype. This rearrangement joins TRBV29-1 to TRBJ2-7, with a possible D match to TRBD1 (6 bases). Per the germline V gene, CDR1 is SQVTM and CDR2 is ANQGSEA. The CDR3 spans 13 residues. Trimming removed 4 bases from V and 3 bases from J, with 13 bases in between. The DNA for the CDR3 is TGCAGCGTTGCCCCCCGGACAGTCTACGAGCAGTACTTC. It encodes CSVAPRTVYEQYF.

This clonotype occurred once. The chain is built from TRBV10-3 and TRBJ1-3; D is possibly TRBD1 (6 bases). Looked up from germline, CDR1 is ENHRY and CDR2 is SYGVKD. Trimming shortened V by 5 bases and J by 8 bases, and 19 bases separated the two germline ends. The CDR3 runs 15 residues. The CDR3 DNA reads TGTGCCATCAGTCAGGCGGACAGCTATGGCTACACCATATATTTT. Translated, it gives CAISQADSYGYTIYF.

A note on this clonotype: Germline and junction disagree at one end, which may indicate a read error. The chain has TRBV30 and TRBJ1-1; D remains unclear. This CDR3 has 11 amino acids. The germline V gene has CDR1 GTSNPN and CDR2 SVGIG (reference sequence). CDR3 nucleotide sequence: TGTGCCTGGAGTGTGTTCACTAAAGCTTTCTTT. This encodes CAWSVFTKAFF.

The chain carries TRBV29-1 and TRBJ2-1, with 7 bases that match TRBD1. The germline V gene encodes CDR1 SQVTM and CDR2 ANQGSEA. After removal of 4 bases from V and 3 bases from J, the junction contained 9 bases not matched to a gene. This CDR3 has 15 residues. CDR3 loop: CSVVPRTGVYNEQFF. The CDR3 DNA is TGCAGCGTTGTGCCCCGGACAGGAGTCTACAATGAGCAGTTCTTC.

This clonotype was observed at least ten times. This chain connects TRBV20-1 to TRBJ1-4, with 9 bases matching TRBD1. Germline V gene data show CDR1 as DFQATT and CDR2 as SNEGSKA (reference sequence). V dropped 4 bases and J dropped 10; count of bases not matched to a gene: 7. This CDR3 spans 13 amino acids. CDR3 sequence reads: CSATGTGMRKLFF. The CDR3 coding sequence is TGCAGTGCTACCGGGACAGGGATGCGAAAACTGTTTTTT.

J is TRBJ1-6 and V is TRBV7-2, with D possibly matching TRBD1 (5 bases). V lost 0 bases and J lost 8, with 5 bases in between. This CDR3 has 13 amino acids. Germline CDR1 SGHTA, CDR2 FQGNSA. The CDR3 DNA follows: TGTGCCAGCAGCTTAGCGACAGATTCACCCCTCCACTTT. Encoded protein: CASSLATDSPLHF.